The T cell receptor (beta chain) described here comes from a study of blood T cell repertoires in COVID-19. Study background: Researchers got acute and convalescent COVID-19 samples from the United States, Italy and Spain. PBMCs, B-cell-depleted T cells, or T cells provided the cDNA or gDNA that made up the material.

This clone was detected a few times. Profiling relied on immunoSEQ multiplex PCR, and the TCRdb table lists in-frame clones only, not all of them. The profile shows approximately 310,000 clones, 75% to 90% of them singletons. Those enrolled, adults aged roughly 18 to 90 years, came from roughly 22 US areas. In Cohort 3, a recovered donor had either two negative PCRs, clearance, or symptom resolution. Germline-derived CDR1 and CDR2 are SGHAT and FQNNGV. The CDR3 has 16 residues. The V and J ends lost 0 bases and 6 bases, in that order; junction bases with no gene match: 6. This clonotype was sampled from a man aged 55 to 70 who had recovered from COVID-19. The sequenced sample consisted of PBMCs or T cells enriched from blood (not recorded which). The chain carries TRBV11-2 and TRBJ1-4, with 8 bases that match TRBD1. The DNA of the CDR3 is TGTGCCAGCAGCTTAGATCGCGGGACAGGTGATGAAAAACTGTTTTTT. It translates to CASSLDRGTGDEKLFF.